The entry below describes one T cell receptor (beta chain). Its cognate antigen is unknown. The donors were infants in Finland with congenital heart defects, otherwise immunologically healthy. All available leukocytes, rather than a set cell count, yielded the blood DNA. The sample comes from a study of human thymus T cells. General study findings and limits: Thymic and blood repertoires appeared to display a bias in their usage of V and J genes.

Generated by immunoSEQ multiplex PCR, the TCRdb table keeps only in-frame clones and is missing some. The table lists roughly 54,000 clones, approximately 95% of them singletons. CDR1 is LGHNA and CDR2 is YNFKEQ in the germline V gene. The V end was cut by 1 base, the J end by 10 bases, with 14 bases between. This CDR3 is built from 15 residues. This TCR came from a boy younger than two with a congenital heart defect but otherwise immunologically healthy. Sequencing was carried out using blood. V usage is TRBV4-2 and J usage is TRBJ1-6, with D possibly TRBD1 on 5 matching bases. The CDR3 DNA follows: TGTGCCAGCAGCCAAGGTCAGGGCGGGGACTCACCCCTCCACTTT. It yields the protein CASSQGQGGDSPLHF.